This T cell receptor (beta chain) originates from a study of T cells in Graves' hyperthyroidism and ophthalmopathy. RNA transcripts were the template for amplifying TCR beta CDR3 regions. With the HTBI primer set, the TCR CDR3 went through a first round of RT-PCR. One entry per CDR3 protein, called by TCRdb with MiXCR from the multiplex PCR reads. The sample includes hundreds of thousands of distinct CDR3 sequences, around a quarter of them seen just once. The junction had 3 bases not matched to a gene; V was cut back by 2 bases and J by 5 bases. CDR3 length: 15 amino acids. Germline V gene lookup returns CDR1 ENHRY and CDR2 SYGVKD. Absent ophthalmopathy progression within 18 months defined stable Graves' hyperthyroidism. Fresh peripheral blood, around 10 ml of it, supplied the PBMCs. This clonotype was found a few times. Its antigen is currently unknown. The study, taken as a whole, reports: For ophthalmopathy, model prediction preceded onset by a median roughly 6.5 months. Most expanded thyroid clonotypes above 0.001 also appeared in blood.

Material for sequencing was blood. The V gene is TRBV10-3, the J gene TRBJ2-1; 10 bases align to TRBD2. The origin of this receptor is a man aged 45-65 years with Graves' hyperthyroidism. CDR3 region: CAISELAGDNNEQFF. In DNA form, the CDR3 reads TGTGCCATCAGTGAGCTAGCGGGAGACAACAATGAGCAGTTCTTC.